The rows below give T cell receptor beta chains drawn from one sample of a study of shared clonotypes between healthy human individuals. Profiling relied on immunoSEQ multiplex PCR, and the TCRdb table lists in-frame clones only, not all of them. This table holds 1.5 million to 2.5 million clones, about 95% found once. The sample consisted of naive CD8+ T cells sorted from blood. These receptors were obtained from a man younger than 35 in good health. Each CDR3 is given with its conserved first and last residue. D genes are given only for firm matches. Not every row has a clone size; where given, it reads once, few, many or a size class.

d_gene	v_gene	j_gene	abundance	CDR3aa	CDR3nt
.	TRBV25-1	TRBJ2-7	.	CASSDPGSGTYEQYF	TGTGCCAGCAGTGATCCCGGGAGTGGAACCTACGAGCAGTACTTC
.	TRBV7-9	TRBJ1-1	.	CASSSRDNLVGEAFF	TGTGCCAGCAGCTCAAGGGATAATTTAGTCGGTGAAGCTTTCTTT
TRBD2	TRBV5-4	TRBJ2-1	.	CASSFRAGGDWFF	TGTGCCAGCAGCTTTAGGGCGGGAGGGGACTGGTTCTTC
TRBD2	TRBV25-1	TRBJ2-1	.	CASSLLAGIDNEQFF	TGTGCCAGCAGCTTACTAGCGGGAATAGACAATGAGCAGTTCTTC
.	TRBV4-3	TRBJ2-1	.	CASSQVGGSVNNEQFF	TGCGCCAGCAGCCAAGTTGGGGGGAGTGTCAACAATGAGCAGTTCTTC
TRBD1	TRBV6-5	TRBJ1-1	once	CASREATGVNTEAFF	TGTGCCAGCAGGGAGGCGACAGGGGTGAACACTGAAGCTTTCTTT
TRBD1	TRBV27	TRBJ1-2	.	CASSQQGNYGYTF	TGTGCCAGCAGTCAACAGGGGAACTATGGCTACACCTTC
.	TRBV5-6	TRBJ2-1	.	CASSLLLLNEQFF	TGTGCCAGCAGCTTGTTACTCCTCAATGAGCAGTTCTTC
.	TRBV4-3	TRBJ1-4	.	CASSQPTTSEKLFF	TGCGCCAGCAGCCAACCTACTACCTCGGAAAAACTGTTTTTT
.	TRBV20-1	TRBJ2-1	once	CSAMGANEQFF	TGCAGTGCTATGGGGGCCAATGAGCAGTTCTTC
.	TRBV5-6	TRBJ1-2	.	CASSPTGLGYTF	TGTGCCAGCAGCCCAACAGGGCTCGGCTACACCTTC
.	TRBV15	TRBJ2-3	.	CATSAVLESDTDTQYF	TGTGCCACCAGTGCGGTTTTAGAGTCGGATACAGATACGCAGTATTTT
.	TRBV29-1	TRBJ2-3	.	CSVQGGETDTQYF	TGCAGCGTTCAAGGCGGGGAGACAGATACGCAGTATTTT
.	TRBV4-3	TRBJ2-3	.	CASSPGVRDTQYF	TGCGCCAGCAGCCCCGGGGTCAGAGATACGCAGTATTTT
.	TRBV9	TRBJ1-4	.	CASSPPLGRAGSEKLFF	TGTGCCAGCAGCCCCCCACTTGGGCGGGCGGGTAGTGAAAAACTGTTTTTT
.	TRBV10-1	TRBJ2-7	.	CASSENPSYEQYF	TGCGCCAGCAGTGAGAATCCTTCCTACGAGCAGTACTTC
.	TRBV9	TRBJ2-1	.	CASSNYNEQFF	TGTGCCAGCAGCAATTACAATGAGCAGTTCTTC
TRBD1	TRBV27	TRBJ1-6	few	CASSAAGTGLHF	TGTGCCAGCAGTGCCGCGGGGACAGGGCTCCACTTT
.	TRBV27	TRBJ1-1	once	CASSFRLGPTEAFF	TGTGCCAGCAGTTTCCGACTGGGGCCCACTGAAGCTTTCTTT
.	TRBV7-6	TRBJ2-7	.	CASSLEQSYEQYF	TGTGCCAGCAGCTTAGAACAGTCCTACGAGCAGTACTTC
TRBD2	TRBV7-9	TRBJ2-1	once	CASSPGLGSYNEQFF	TGTGCCAGCAGCCCGGGACTAGGTTCCTACAATGAGCAGTTCTTC
TRBD2	TRBV5-4	TRBJ2-3	.	CASSFGSGGASTDTQYF	TGTGCCAGCAGCTTCGGTAGCGGGGGGGCTAGCACAGATACGCAGTATTTT
.	TRBV18	TRBJ2-5	.	CASSIDRNQETQYF	TGTGCCAGCTCGATTGACAGAAACCAAGAGACCCAGTACTTC
.	TRBV9	TRBJ2-1	.	CASSGIGEEQFF	TGTGCCAGCAGCGGGATTGGCGAAGAGCAGTTCTTC
.	TRBV7-8	TRBJ1-1	.	CASSPSTEGNTEAFF	TGTGCCAGCAGCCCCTCGACAGAGGGGAACACTGAAGCTTTCTTT
.	TRBV7-9	TRBJ2-5	.	CASSLGEDSATQYF	TGTGCCAGCAGCTTAGGTGAGGACTCGGCGACCCAGTACTTC
.	TRBV7-9	TRBJ2-3	.	CASSFYTDTQYF	TGTGCCAGCAGCTTTTACACAGATACGCAGTATTTT
.	TRBV7-8	TRBJ2-2	.	CASRQPANTGELFF	TGTGCCAGCAGACAGCCCGCGAACACCGGGGAGCTGTTTTTT
.	TRBV29-1	TRBJ2-7	.	CSAEGDSYEQYF	TGCAGCGCCGAGGGGGATTCCTACGAGCAGTACTTC
.	TRBV9	TRBJ2-7	.	CASSVEGLRDEQYF	TGTGCCAGCAGCGTAGAGGGCTTGAGGGACGAGCAGTACTTC
.	TRBV5-1	TRBJ1-2	.	CASSLAVGTNYGYTF	TGCGCCAGCAGCTTGGCTGTAGGTACTAACTATGGCTACACCTTC
TRBD1	TRBV7-4	TRBJ2-4	.	CASSSLPGQGVKSAAKNIQYF	TGTGCCAGCAGCTCGCTGCCGGGACAGGGAGTCAAGTCGGCGGCCAAAAACATTCAGTACTTC
.	TRBV9	TRBJ2-7	.	CASSVGPGTSGYEQYF	TGTGCCAGCAGCGTAGGGCCCGGGACCTCCGGGTACGAGCAGTACTTC
.	TRBV7-9	TRBJ2-7	.	CASSLGRGEGEQYF	TGTGCCAGCAGCTTAGGGCGGGGAGAGGGCGAGCAGTACTTC
.	TRBV5-5	TRBJ1-2	.	CASSSPGGPDYGYTF	TGTGCCAGCAGCTCCCCCGGGGGCCCGGACTATGGCTACACCTTC
TRBD2	TRBV6-5	TRBJ2-7	.	CASSESGSGYEQYF	TGTGCCAGCAGTGAGAGCGGGAGCGGCTACGAGCAGTACTTC
.	TRBV29-1	TRBJ2-7	.	CSVYSLTSFSYEQYF	TGCAGCGTTTATTCCTTGACTAGTTTCTCCTACGAGCAGTACTTC
.	TRBV4-1	TRBJ1-6	.	CASSQDPGSPLHF	TGCGCCAGCAGCCAAGACCCCGGTTCACCCCTCCACTTT
.	TRBV10-1	TRBJ1-1	.	CASSATPNTEAFF	TGCGCCAGCAGTGCGACACCGAACACTGAAGCTTTCTTT
.	TRBV19	TRBJ2-1	.	CASSVPLAEPYNEQFF	TGTGCCAGTAGTGTCCCACTAGCTGAGCCCTACAATGAGCAGTTCTTC
.	TRBV5-1	TRBJ2-7	once	CASSSLADSSYEQYF	TGCGCCAGCAGCTCCCTAGCGGACAGCTCCTACGAGCAGTACTTC
.	TRBV7-9	TRBJ1-3	.	CASSPWVNSGNTIYF	TGTGCCAGCAGCCCCTGGGTCAACTCTGGAAACACCATATATTTT
.	TRBV6-6	TRBJ2-5	.	CASSYPGTLSETQYF	TGTGCCAGCAGTTACCCCGGGACCTTGAGTGAGACCCAGTACTTC
.	TRBV5-1	TRBJ1-4	.	CASSLKKGRHEKLFF	TGCGCCAGCAGCTTGAAAAAAGGACGCCATGAAAAACTGTTTTTT
.	TRBV11-2	TRBJ2-5	.	CASSLTTGETQYF	TGTGCCAGCAGCTTAACGACGGGTGAGACCCAGTACTTC
.	TRBV6-5	TRBJ1-6	once	CASSYGVNSPLHF	TGTGCCAGCAGTTACGGTGTTAATTCACCCCTCCACTTT
.	TRBV30	TRBJ2-7	.	CAWSRPYEQYF	TGTGCCTGGAGTCGGCCCTACGAGCAGTACTTC
TRBD1	TRBV6-6	TRBJ1-2	.	CASFYRGRSRYGYTF	TGTGCCAGCTTCTACAGGGGGCGAAGTCGCTATGGCTACACCTTC
TRBD1	TRBV6-5	TRBJ1-2	once	CASSYSEDRDGYTF	TGTGCCAGCAGTTACTCGGAGGACAGGGACGGCTACACCTTC
.	TRBV30	TRBJ2-1	.	CAWSDLDPPYNEQFF	TGTGCCTGGAGTGACCTGGATCCCCCCTACAATGAGCAGTTCTTC
TRBD1	TRBV4-1	TRBJ1-1	.	CASSEVPGQGLNTEAFF	TGCGCCAGCAGCGAGGTCCCGGGACAGGGATTGAACACTGAAGCTTTCTTT